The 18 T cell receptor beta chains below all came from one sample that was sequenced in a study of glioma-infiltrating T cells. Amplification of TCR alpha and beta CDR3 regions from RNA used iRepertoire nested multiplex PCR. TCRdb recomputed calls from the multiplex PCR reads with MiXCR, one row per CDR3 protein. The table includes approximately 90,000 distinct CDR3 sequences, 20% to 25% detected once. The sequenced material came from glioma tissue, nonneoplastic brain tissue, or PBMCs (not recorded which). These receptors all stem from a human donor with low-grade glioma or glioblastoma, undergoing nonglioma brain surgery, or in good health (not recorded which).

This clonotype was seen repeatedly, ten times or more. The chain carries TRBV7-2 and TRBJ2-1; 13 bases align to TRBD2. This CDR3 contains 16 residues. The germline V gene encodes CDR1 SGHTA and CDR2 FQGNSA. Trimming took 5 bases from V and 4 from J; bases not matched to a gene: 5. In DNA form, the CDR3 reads TGTGCCAGCAGCAAGACTAGCGGGGGGACTTACAATGAGCAGTTCTTC. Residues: CASSKTSGGTYNEQFF.

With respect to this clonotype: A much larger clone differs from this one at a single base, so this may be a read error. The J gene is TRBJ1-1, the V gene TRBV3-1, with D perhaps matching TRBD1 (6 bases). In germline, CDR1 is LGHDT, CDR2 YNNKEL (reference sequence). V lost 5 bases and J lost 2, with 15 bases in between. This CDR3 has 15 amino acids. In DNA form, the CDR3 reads TGTGCCAGCAGCGCAGGGGTGGGGATAAACACTGAAGCTTTCTTT. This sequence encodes CASSAGVGINTEAFF. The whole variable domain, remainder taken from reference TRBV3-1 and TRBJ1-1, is DTAVSQTPKYLVTQMGNDKSIKCEQNLGHDTMYWYKQDSKKFLKIMFSYNNKELIINETVPNRFSPKSPDKAHLNLHINSLELGDSAVYFCASSAGVGINTEAFFGQGTRLTVV.

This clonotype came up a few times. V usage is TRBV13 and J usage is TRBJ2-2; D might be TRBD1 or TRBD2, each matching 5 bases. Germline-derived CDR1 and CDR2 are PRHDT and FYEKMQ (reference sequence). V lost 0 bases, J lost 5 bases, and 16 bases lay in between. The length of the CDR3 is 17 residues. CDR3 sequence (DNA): TGTGCCAGCAGCTTAGGAGGGGAGAAGCTTGGGACCGGGGAGCTGTTTTTT. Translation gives CASSLGGEKLGTGELFF.

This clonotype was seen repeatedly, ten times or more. This CDR3 reads CASSYRFTRGLNTEAFF. The CDR3 DNA reads TGTGCCAGCAGTTACCGGTTTACCAGGGGGTTGAACACTGAAGCTTTCTTT. V gene TRBV6-5 combines with J gene TRBJ1-1; the match to TRBD1 covers 7 bases. Germline CDR1 MNHEY, CDR2 SVGAGI. The ends lost 2 bases at V and 0 bases at J; junction bases unmatched: 9. The CDR3 is 17 residues long.

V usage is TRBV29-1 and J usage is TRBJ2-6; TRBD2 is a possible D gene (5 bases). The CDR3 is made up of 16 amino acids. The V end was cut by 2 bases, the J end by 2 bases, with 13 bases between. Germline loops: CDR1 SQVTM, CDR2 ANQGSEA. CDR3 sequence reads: CSVESGPGTGANVLTF. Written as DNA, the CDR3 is TGCAGCGTTGAAAGTGGACCGGGGACTGGGGCCAACGTCCTGACTTTC.

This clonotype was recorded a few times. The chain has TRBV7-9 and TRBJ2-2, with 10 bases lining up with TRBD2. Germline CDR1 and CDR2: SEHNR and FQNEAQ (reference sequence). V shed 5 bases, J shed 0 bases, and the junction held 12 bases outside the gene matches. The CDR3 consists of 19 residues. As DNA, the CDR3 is TGTGCCAGCAGCCCTCGACTAGCGGGTGGGCTATCGAACACCGGGGAGCTGTTTTTT. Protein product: CASSPRLAGGLSNTGELFF.

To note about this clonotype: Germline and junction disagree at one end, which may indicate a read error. DNA for the CDR3: TGTGCCAGCAGTTTTACTAGTCGCACAGATTCGCAGTATTTT. It encodes CASSFTSRTDSQYF. V gene TRBV12-3 or TRBV12-4 combines with J gene TRBJ2-3; the D gene is possibly TRBD2 (5 bases). CDR3 length: 14 amino acids.

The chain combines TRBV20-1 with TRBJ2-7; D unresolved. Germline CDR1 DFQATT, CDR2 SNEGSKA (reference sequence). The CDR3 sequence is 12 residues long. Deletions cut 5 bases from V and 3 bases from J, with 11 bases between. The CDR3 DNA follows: TGCAGTGCTGGCAAGGACGGCTACGAGCAGTACTTC. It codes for CSAGKDGYEQYF.

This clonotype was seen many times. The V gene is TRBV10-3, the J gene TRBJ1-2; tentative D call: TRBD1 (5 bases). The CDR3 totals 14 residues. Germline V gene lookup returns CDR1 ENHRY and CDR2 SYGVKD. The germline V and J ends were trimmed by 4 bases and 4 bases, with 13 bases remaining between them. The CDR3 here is CAISANPGGYGYTF. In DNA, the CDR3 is TGTGCCATCAGTGCGAACCCTGGGGGCTATGGCTACACCTTC.

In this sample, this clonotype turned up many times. The chain's CDR3 is CSASPKTGREQYF. In nucleotides, the CDR3 is TGCAGTGCTAGTCCCAAGACAGGTCGCGAGCAGTACTTC. The genes are TRBV20-1 and TRBJ2-7; perhaps TRBD1 as D (6 bases). Germline-derived CDR1 and CDR2 are DFQATT and SNEGSKA (reference sequence). This CDR3 has 13 amino acids. V was pared by 3 bases and J by 6 bases, with 15 bases between.

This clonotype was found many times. This CDR3 reads CASSPRTGQGYGYTF. The CDR3 DNA sequence: TGTGCCAGCAGCCCTCGGACAGGGCAGGGCTATGGCTACACCTTC. The chain carries TRBV7-2 and TRBJ1-2, with 8 nucleotides matching TRBD1. CDR3 length: 15 amino acids. V was clipped by 5 bases and J by 4 bases; unmatched bases: 9. The germline V gene encodes CDR1 SGHTA and CDR2 FQGNSA. The whole variable domain, filled in from reference TRBV7-2 and TRBJ1-2, reads GAGVSQSPSNKVTEKGKDVELRCDPISGHTALYWYRQSLGQGLEFLIYFQGNSAPDKSGLPSDRFSAERTGGSVSTLTIQRTQQEDSAVYLCASSPRTGQGYGYTFGSGTRLTVV.

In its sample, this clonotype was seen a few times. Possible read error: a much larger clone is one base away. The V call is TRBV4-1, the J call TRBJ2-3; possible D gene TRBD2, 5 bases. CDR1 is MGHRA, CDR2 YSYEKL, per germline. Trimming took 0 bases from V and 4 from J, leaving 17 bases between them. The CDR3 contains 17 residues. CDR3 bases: TGCGCCAGCAGCCAAGATTGGCCGGGGATCGCTTCAGATACGCAGTATTTT. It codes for CASSQDWPGIASDTQYF.

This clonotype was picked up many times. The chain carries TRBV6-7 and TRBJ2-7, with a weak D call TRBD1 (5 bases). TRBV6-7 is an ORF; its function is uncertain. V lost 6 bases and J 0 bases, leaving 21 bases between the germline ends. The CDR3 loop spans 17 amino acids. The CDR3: CASSLPVRDRPSYEQYF. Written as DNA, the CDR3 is TGTGCCAGCAGCCTTCCAGTGCGAGACAGACCCTCCTACGAGCAGTACTTC.

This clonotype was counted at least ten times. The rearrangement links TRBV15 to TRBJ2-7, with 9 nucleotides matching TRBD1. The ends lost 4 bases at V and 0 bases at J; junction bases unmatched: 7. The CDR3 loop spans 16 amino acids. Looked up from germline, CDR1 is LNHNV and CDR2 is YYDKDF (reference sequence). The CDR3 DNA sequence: TGTGCCACCAGCAAAACAGGGGGCGCCAGCTCCTACGAGCAGTACTTC. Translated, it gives CATSKTGGASSYEQYF.

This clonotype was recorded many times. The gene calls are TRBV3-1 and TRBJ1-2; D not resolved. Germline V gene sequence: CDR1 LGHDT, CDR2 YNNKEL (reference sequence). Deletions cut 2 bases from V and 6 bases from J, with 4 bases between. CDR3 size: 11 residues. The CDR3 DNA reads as TGTGCCAGCAGCCAAATGGATGGCTACACCTTC. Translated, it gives CASSQMDGYTF.

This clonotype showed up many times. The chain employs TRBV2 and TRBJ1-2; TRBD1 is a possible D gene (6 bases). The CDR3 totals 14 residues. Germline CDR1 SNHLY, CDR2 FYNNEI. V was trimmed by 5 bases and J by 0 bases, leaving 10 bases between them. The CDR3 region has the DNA TGTGCCAGCAGTCCAGGGGAGACTAACTATGGCTACACCTTC. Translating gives CASSPGETNYGYTF.

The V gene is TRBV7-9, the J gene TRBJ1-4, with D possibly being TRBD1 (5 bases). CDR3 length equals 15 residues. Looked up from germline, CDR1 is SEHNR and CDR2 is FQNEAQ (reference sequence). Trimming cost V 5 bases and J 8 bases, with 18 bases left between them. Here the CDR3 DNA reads TGTGCCAGCAGCCACGGTAGGGTGACAGAAGAAAAACTGTTTTTT. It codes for CASSHGRVTEEKLFF.

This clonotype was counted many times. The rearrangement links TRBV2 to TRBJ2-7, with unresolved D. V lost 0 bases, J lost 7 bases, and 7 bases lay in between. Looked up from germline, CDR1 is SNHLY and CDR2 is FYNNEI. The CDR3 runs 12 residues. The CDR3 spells CASSEAAVEQYF. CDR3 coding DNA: TGTGCCAGCAGTGAAGCGGCAGTTGAGCAGTACTTC.